This T cell receptor (beta chain) was sequenced in a study of T cell repertoires in cytomegalovirus infection. There are many counts of this clonotype. Germline loops: CDR1 SGHDN, CDR2 FVKESK. Trimming removed 2 bases from V and 7 bases from J, with 6 bases in between. The CDR3 consists of 12 residues. MiXCR was run by TCRdb on the reads, yielding one entry per CDR3 protein. Altogether about 210,000 distinct CDR3 sequences are present, about 5.9% being singletons, with the ten largest covering about 6.5%. The rearrangement uses TRBV14 and TRBJ1-5; D not certain. This receptor was identified in a human donor in good health (CMV status not recorded). Some clones in this sample may be carry-over from other donors' samples. The material sequenced was PBMCs. As DNA, the CDR3 is TGTGCCAGCAGCCAATCGGGACAGCCCCAGCATTTT. It specifies CASSQSGQPQHF.